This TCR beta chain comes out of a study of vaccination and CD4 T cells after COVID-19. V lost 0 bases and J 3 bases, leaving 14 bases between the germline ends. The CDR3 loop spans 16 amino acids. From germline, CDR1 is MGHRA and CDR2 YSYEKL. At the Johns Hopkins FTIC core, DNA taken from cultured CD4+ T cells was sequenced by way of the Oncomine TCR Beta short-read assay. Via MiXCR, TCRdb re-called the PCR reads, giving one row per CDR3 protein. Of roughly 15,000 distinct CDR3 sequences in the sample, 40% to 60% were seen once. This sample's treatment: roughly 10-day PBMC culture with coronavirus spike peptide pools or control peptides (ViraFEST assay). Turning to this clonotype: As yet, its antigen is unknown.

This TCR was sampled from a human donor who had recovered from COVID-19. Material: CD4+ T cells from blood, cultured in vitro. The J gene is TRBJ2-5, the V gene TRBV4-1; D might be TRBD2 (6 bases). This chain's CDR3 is CASSQDTGGGEETQYF. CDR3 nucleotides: TGCGCCAGCAGCCAAGACACCGGGGGTGGGGAAGAGACCCAGTACTTC.